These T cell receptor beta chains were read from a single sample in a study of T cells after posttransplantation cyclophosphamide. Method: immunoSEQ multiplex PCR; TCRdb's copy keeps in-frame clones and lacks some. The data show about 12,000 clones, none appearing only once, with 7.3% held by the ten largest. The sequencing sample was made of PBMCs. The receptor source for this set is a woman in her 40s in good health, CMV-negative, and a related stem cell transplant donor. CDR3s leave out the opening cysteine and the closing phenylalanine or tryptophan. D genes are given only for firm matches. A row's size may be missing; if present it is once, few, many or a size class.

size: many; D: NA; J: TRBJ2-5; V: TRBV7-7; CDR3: ASSPETSGETQY
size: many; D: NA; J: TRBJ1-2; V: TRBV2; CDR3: ASSDRAGAGYT
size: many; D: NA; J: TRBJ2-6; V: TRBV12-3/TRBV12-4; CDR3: ASSPAGRSGANVLT
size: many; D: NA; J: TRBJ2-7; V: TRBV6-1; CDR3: ASSVRGPGNEQY
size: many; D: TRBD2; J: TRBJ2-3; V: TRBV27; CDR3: ASSLSGRGGNTQY
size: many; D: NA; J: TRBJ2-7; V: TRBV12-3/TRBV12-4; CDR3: ASSPDWIVSYEQY
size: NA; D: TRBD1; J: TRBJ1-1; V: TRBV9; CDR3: ASSPSGGQVNTEAF
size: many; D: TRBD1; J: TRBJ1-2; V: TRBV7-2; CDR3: ASSSQLLQGPYT
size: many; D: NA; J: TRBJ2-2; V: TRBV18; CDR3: ASSPTSFGPGELF
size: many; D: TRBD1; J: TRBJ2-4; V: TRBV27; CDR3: ASRPRWGQTNIQY
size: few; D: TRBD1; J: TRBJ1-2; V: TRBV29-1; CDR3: SVGQGARYGYT
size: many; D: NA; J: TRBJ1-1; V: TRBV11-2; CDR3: ASSFSNTEAF
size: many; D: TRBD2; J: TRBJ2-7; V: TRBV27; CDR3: ASSTGTSGRHEQY
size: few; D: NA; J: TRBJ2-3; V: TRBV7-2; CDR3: ASSPGKGTDTQY
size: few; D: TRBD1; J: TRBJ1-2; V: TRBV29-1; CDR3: SVEAGQTSARYGYT
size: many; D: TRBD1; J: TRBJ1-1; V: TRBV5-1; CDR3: ASSFGGGAVNTEAF
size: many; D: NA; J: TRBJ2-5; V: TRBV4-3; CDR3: ASSQEFDYPQY
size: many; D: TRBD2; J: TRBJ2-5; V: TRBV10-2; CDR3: ASRPGLAGSYQETQY
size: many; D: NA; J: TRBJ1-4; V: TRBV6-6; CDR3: ASYGTNEKLF
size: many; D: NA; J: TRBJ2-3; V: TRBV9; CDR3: ASSVVGRVQDTQY
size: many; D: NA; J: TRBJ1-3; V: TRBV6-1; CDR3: ASSEVLSRSGNTIY
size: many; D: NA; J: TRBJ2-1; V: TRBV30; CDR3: AWEPVGVGNEQF
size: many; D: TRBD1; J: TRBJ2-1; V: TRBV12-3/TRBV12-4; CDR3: ASSYRGTGNYNEQF
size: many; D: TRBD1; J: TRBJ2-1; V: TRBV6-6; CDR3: ASRPGQGAGNEQF
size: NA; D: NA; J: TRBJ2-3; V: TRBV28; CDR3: ASTLPLGTSSRNTDTQY
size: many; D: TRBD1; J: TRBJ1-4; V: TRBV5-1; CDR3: ASSLTGTGLTNEKLF